The T cell receptor (beta chain) under discussion was sequenced for a study of OX40 agonist ivuxolimab in advanced cancers. Overall study context: Administration of intravenous ivuxolimab to patients occurred every 2 weeks at 0.01 to 10 mg/kg. Study-wide findings and caveats: CD8+ T cells showed, on average, more clonal expansion than CD4+ cells. Circulating CD4+ and CD8+ T cells showed clonal expansion by week 6 at 0.1 to 3.0 mg/kg.

The V end was cut by 0 bases, the J end by 4 bases, with 10 bases between. Germline values: CDR1 GTSNPN, CDR2 SVGIG (reference sequence). This CDR3 spans 13 amino acids. A note on this clone: No antigen is known for it.

The protocol was immunoSEQ multiplex PCR, while the TCRdb copy is restricted to in-frame clones and leaves out a portion. The sample has about 47,000 clones; 80% to 90% are singletons. The genes are TRBV30 and TRBJ2-7; maybe TRBD2 (5 bases). Specimen: CD4+ or CD8+ T cells sorted from blood, collected in a trial of the OX40 agonist ivuxolimab. This sequence originates from an adult with an advanced solid tumor such as melanoma, head and neck, liver or kidney cancer. As DNA, the CDR3 is TGTGCCTGGAGTGTAATCCCGGGGTACGAGCAGTACTTC. Translation: CAWSVIPGYEQYF.